What follows is one TCR beta chain and its context. This sample was included in a study of T cell changes during pregnancy in multiple sclerosis. Produced via immunoSEQ multiplex PCR; TCRdb's table is partial and in-frame only. The sample has 45,000 to 60,000 clones, 80% to 95% seen once. V shed 5 bases, J shed 7 bases, and the junction held 12 bases outside the gene matches. Germline values: CDR1 SQVTM, CDR2 ANQGSEA. The CDR3 totals 15 residues. V is TRBV29-1 and J is TRBJ2-3; 10 bases line up with TRBD2. The clonotype comes from a female donor with multiple sclerosis, enrolled in a pregnancy study. Sequenced material: CD4+ T cells from peripheral blood mononuclear cells, taken in the third trimester of pregnancy. CDR3 protein: CSVTGSGGALNTQYF. The CDR3 nucleotides read TGCAGCGTTACAGGAAGCGGGGGGGCTCTGAATACGCAGTATTTT.